This TCR beta chain was found in a study of T cell repertoires in cytomegalovirus infection. CDR3 length: 16 residues. The ends were cut back, 6 bases at V and 4 bases at J, with 22 bases in the middle. CDR1 and CDR2 (germline): MDHEN, SYDVKM. TCRdb independently ran MiXCR on the reads; one entry per CDR3 protein. The sample gives roughly 220,000 distinct CDR3 sequences, roughly 34% of which show up once; approximately 60% is in the top ten. Regarding this clonotype: Its antigen is currently unknown.

The sample in question was CD8+ T cells from cultured PBMCs, obtained from culture after CMV antigen stimulation. The clonotype comes from a human donor in good health (CMV status not recorded). Some clones in this sample may be carry-over from other donors' samples. The genes are TRBV28 and TRBJ2-7, with D tentatively TRBD1 (5 bases). The CDR3 reads CASSSTTGRAPYEQYF. DNA for the CDR3: TGTGCCAGCAGCTCAACCACGGGCAGGGCACCGTACGAGCAGTACTTC.